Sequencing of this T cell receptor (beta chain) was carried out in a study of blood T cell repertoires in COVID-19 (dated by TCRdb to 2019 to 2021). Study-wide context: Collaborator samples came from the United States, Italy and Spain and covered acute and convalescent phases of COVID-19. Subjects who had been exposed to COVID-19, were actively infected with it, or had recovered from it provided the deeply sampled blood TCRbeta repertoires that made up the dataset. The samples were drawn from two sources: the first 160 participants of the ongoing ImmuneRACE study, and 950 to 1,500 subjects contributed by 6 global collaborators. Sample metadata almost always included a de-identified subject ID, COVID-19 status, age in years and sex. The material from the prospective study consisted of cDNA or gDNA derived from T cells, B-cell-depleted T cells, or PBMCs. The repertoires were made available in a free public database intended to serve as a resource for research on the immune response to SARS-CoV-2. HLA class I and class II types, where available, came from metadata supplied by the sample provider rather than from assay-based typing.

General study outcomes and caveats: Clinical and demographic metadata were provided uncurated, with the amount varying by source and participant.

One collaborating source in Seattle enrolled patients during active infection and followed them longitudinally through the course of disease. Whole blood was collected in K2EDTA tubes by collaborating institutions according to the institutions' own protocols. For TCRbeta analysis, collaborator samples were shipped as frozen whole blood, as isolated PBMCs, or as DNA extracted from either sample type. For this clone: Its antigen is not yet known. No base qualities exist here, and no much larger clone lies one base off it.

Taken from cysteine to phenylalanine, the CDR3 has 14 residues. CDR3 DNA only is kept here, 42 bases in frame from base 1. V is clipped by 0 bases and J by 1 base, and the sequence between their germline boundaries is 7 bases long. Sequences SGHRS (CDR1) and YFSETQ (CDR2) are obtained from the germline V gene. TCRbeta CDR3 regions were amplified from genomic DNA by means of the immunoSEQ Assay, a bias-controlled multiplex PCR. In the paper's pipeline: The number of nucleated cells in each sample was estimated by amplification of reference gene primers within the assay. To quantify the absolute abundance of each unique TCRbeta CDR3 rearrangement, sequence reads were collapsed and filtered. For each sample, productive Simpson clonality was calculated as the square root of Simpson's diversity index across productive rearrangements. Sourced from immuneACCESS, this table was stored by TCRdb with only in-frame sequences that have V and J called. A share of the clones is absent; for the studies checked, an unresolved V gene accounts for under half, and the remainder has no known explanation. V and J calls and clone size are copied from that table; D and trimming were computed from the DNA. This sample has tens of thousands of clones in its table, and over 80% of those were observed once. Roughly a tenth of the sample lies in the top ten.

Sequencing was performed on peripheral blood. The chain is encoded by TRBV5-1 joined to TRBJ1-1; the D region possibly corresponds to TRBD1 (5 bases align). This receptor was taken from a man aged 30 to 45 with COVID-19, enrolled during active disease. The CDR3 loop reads CASSLAQANTEAFF. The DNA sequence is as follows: TGCGCCAGCAGCTTGGCACAGGCGAACACTGAAGCTTTCTTT.